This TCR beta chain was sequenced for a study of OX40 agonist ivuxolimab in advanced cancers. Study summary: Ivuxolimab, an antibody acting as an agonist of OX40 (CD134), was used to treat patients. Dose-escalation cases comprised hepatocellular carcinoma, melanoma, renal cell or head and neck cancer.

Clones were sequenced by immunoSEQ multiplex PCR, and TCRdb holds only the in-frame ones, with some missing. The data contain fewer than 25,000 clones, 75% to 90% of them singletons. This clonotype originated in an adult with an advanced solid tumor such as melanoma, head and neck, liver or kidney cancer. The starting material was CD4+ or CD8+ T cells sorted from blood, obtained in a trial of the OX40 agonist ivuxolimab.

The CDR3 nucleotides are TGTGCCAGCAGCAAAGGGGACAGGGGCTACGAGCAGTACTTC. Encoded protein: CASSKGDRGYEQYF. The chain joins TRBV21-1 to TRBJ2-7; the table calls TRBD1, which could not be checked here. TRBV21-1 is recorded as a pseudogene. The CDR3 spans 14 residues.